A single sample is the source of the 25 T cell receptor beta chains below, sequenced in a study of shared clonotypes between healthy human individuals. TCRdb's table, derived via immunoSEQ multiplex PCR, lists solely in-frame clones and lacks some. The profile shows over 1.5 million clones, approximately 98% of them singletons. What was sequenced was naive CD4+ T cells sorted from blood. Subset of the sample: CD45RA+ positively selected. The receptors here all came from a man younger than 40 in good health.

This chain links TRBV5-1 with TRBJ1-1; D might be TRBD1 (6 bases). Germline V gives CDR1 SGHRS, CDR2 YFSETQ. Trimming shortened V by 4 bases and J by 1 base, and 17 bases separated the two germline ends. The CDR3 totals 16 residues. In DNA form, the CDR3 reads TGCGCCAGCAGCCGTTCTTTACAGGGTTGGAACACTGAAGCTTTCTTT. This sequence encodes CASSRSLQGWNTEAFF.

In the case of this clone: Additional DNA sequences in this sample encode the identical CDR3. The chain uses TRBV5-1 and TRBJ2-2; D remains ambiguous. This CDR3 is 13 amino acids long. V was clipped by 4 bases and J by 2 bases, with 6 bases between them. CDR1 and CDR2 (germline): SGHRS, YFSETQ. The CDR3 protein is CASSTSNTGELFF. The CDR3 nucleotides read TGCGCCAGCAGCACAAGTAACACCGGGGAGCTGTTTTTT.

This clone was counted a single time. The V call is TRBV29-1, the J call TRBJ2-7; D assignment may be TRBD1 or TRBD2 (7 bases each). Trimming shortened V by 6 bases and J by 6 bases, and 21 bases separated the two germline ends. CDR3 size: 14 residues. Germline CDR1 reads SQVTM; CDR2 reads ANQGSEA. CDR3 in amino acids: CSVGKGGGGGEQYF. The CDR3 nucleotides are TGCAGCGTCGGAAAGGGGGGAGGGGGCGGCGAGCAGTACTTC.

The chain is built from TRBV18 and TRBJ1-5; D is possibly TRBD1 (5 bases). Germline V gene sequence: CDR1 KGHSH, CDR2 LQKENI. Trimming removed 3 bases at V and 5 bases at J, with 20 bases between. The CDR3 length is 17 residues. CDR3 in amino acids: CASSPRRRQGNDQPQHF. The CDR3 bases are TGTGCCAGCTCACCCCGCCGTCGGCAGGGCAATGATCAGCCCCAGCATTTT.

The chain couples TRBV7-2 to TRBJ1-4; 7 bases map to TRBD1. J lost 11 bases, V lost 4 bases, and 4 bases had no gene match. CDR1 SGHTA and CDR2 FQGNSA come from the germline V gene. The CDR3 is 12 residues long. CDR3 residues: CASSYRGEKLFF. As DNA, the CDR3 is TGTGCCAGCAGCTACAGGGGAGAGAAACTGTTTTTT.

The V and J genes are TRBV29-1 and TRBJ2-7; D remains ambiguous. The germline V gene has CDR1 SQVTM and CDR2 ANQGSEA. V gave up 4 bases and J gave up 4 bases, with 17 bases separating them. This CDR3 is built from 14 residues. Written as DNA, the CDR3 is TGCAGCGTTGTGACCCCCGGCAGAACGTACGAGCAGTACTTC. It yields the protein CSVVTPGRTYEQYF.

Of note for this clone: Its ends do not fully match the called genes, so a read error is possible. The sample has other DNA sequences that encode this CDR3 too. The genes are TRBV7-7 and TRBJ1-1; D unresolved. This CDR3 region has 13 residues. CDR1 is SSHAT and CDR2 is FNYEAQ in the germline V gene (reference sequence). As DNA, the CDR3 is TGTGCTAGCAGCTTACGGGAGAACACTGAAGCTTTCTTT. This sequence encodes CASSLRENTEAFF.

This clone has just one count. V is TRBV5-1 and J is TRBJ1-4; 10 nucleotides align to TRBD1. The germline CDR1 and CDR2 sequences are SGHRS and YFSETQ. The CDR3 contains 16 residues. Trimming cost V 4 bases and J 8 bases; bases outside gene matches: 11. The DNA of the CDR3 is TGCGCCAGCAGCGTCGGTCCCGGGACAGGGGAGGAAAAACTGTTTTTT. Protein: CASSVGPGTGEEKLFF.

CDR3 region: CASSSGHPYEQYF. Here the CDR3 DNA reads TGTGCCAGCAGTTCGGGACATCCCTACGAGCAGTACTTC. V gene TRBV5-4 combines with J gene TRBJ2-7; D perhaps matches TRBD1 (6 bases). CDR1 is SGHNT and CDR2 is YYREEE in the germline V gene (reference sequence). This CDR3 has 13 residues. V was clipped by 5 bases and J by 2 bases, with 11 bases between them.

The chain is built from TRBV19 and TRBJ2-1, with TRBD2 identical over 9 bases. Germline CDR1 and CDR2: LNHDA and SQIVND (reference sequence). The CDR3 totals 16 residues. V dropped 7 bases and J dropped 1; count of bases not matched to a gene: 8. The CDR3 nucleotides are TGTGCCAGTAACGTAGGCGGGAGGGTGTCCTACAATGAGCAGTTCTTC. This encodes CASNVGGRVSYNEQFF.

The chain employs TRBV19 and TRBJ1-1, with a weak D call TRBD1 (6 bases). The CDR3 is made up of 17 amino acids. Germline-derived CDR1 and CDR2 are LNHDA and SQIVND (reference sequence). V was clipped by 3 bases and J by 0 bases, with 17 bases between them. This chain's CDR3 is CASSIRRGLNMNTEAFF. In nucleotides, the CDR3 is TGTGCCAGTAGTATTCGCAGGGGACTTAACATGAACACTGAAGCTTTCTTT.

The chain is built from TRBV28 and TRBJ2-5; maybe TRBD2 (5 bases). The germline V gene has CDR1 MDHEN and CDR2 SYDVKM. Trimming took off 6 bases at V and 5 bases at J, with 25 bases between the two ends. The CDR3 is 17 residues long. In nucleotides, the CDR3 is TGTGCCAGCAGCCAAGGCGGTCTCGGGTTCTCGGGGGAGACCCAGTACTTC. It codes for CASSQGGLGFSGETQYF.

V and J are TRBV9 and TRBJ2-1; TRBD2 agrees at 7 bases. This CDR3 contains 15 residues. Germline V CDR1 and CDR2: SGDLS, YYNGEE. V gave up 4 bases and J gave up 6 bases; unmatched junction bases: 10. The CDR3 DNA is TGTGCCAGCAGCCCAACCCGGACTAGGTCCAATGAGCAGTTCTTC. Encoded protein: CASSPTRTRSNEQFF.

The chain carries TRBV7-9 and TRBJ1-5; TRBD1 matches 9 bases. There are 15 residues in the CDR3. Germline V CDR1 and CDR2: SEHNR, FQNEAQ (reference sequence). With 1 base clipped from V and 4 bases from J, the junction kept 2 bases outside the gene matches. The CDR3 region is CASSLGTGENQPQHF. CDR3 in DNA: TGTGCCAGCAGCTTAGGGACAGGGGAGAATCAGCCCCAGCATTTT.

The V call is TRBV2, the J call TRBJ2-3; no clear D gene. Trimming took 3 bases from V and 0 from J, leaving 16 bases between them. The CDR3 is 17 amino acids. Germline values: CDR1 SNHLY, CDR2 FYNNEI. CDR3 sequence reads: CASSDGVVRYSTDTQYF. In DNA, the CDR3 is TGTGCCAGCAGTGATGGGGTAGTAAGGTATAGCACAGATACGCAGTATTTT.

Worth noting for this clone: This sample also contains other DNA sequences that code for the same CDR3. The chain uses TRBV5-6 and TRBJ2-7; D remains unclear. Germline lookup yields CDR1 SGHDT and CDR2 YYEEEE. The CDR3 covers 12 residues. Deletions cut 0 bases from V and 4 bases from J, with 5 bases between. Written as DNA, the CDR3 is TGTGCCAGCAGCTTGGTAGGGTACGAGCAGTACTTC. Its protein is CASSLVGYEQYF. The whole variable domain, remainder taken from reference TRBV5-6 and TRBJ2-7, is DAGVTQSPTHLIKTRGQQVTLRCSPKSGHDTVSWYQQALGQGPQFIFQYYEEEERQRGNFPDRFSGHQFPNYSSELNVNALLLGDSALYLCASSLVGYEQYFGPGTRLTVT.

V gene TRBV29-1 combines with J gene TRBJ1-2; D perhaps matches TRBD1 (5 bases). This CDR3 has 13 residues. The germline CDR1 and CDR2 sequences are SQVTM and ANQGSEA. V dropped 3 bases and J dropped 7 bases, with 15 bases sitting between them. The CDR3 protein is CSVDQGPISGYTF. The CDR3 nucleotides read TGCAGCGTTGACCAGGGTCCTATCTCTGGCTACACCTTC. The full variable domain, with the rest looked up from reference TRBV29-1 and TRBJ1-2, is SAVISQKPSRDICQRGTSLTIQCQVDSQVTMMFWYRQQPGQSLTLIATANQGSEATYESGFVIDKFPISRPNLTFSTLTVSNMSPEDSSIYLCSVDQGPISGYTFGSGTRLTVV.

This chain connects TRBV4-1 to TRBJ2-7, with D perhaps matching TRBD2 (5 bases). The CDR3 sequence is 16 residues long. V shed 3 bases and J shed 4 bases, with 19 bases lying between them. The germline V gene encodes CDR1 MGHRA and CDR2 YSYEKL. The CDR3, as DNA: TGCGCCAGCAGCCACCCAACCGGGAAAGAAAGGTACGAGCAGTACTTC. Its protein product is CASSHPTGKERYEQYF.

This clone was seen a single time. The rearrangement uses TRBV6-5 and TRBJ1-1; D gene uncertain. The CDR3 consists of 15 residues. With 2 bases removed from V and 4 bases from J, the gap between germline ends came to 14 bases. The germline V gene has CDR1 MNHEY and CDR2 SVGAGI. The CDR3 nucleotides read TGTGCCAGCAGTTACCTGGCCCGGAAGGGCACTGAAGCTTTCTTT. Encoded protein: CASSYLARKGTEAFF.

V and J are TRBV5-1 and TRBJ2-1; TRBD2 agrees at 10 bases. V gave up 3 bases and J gave up 8 bases; unmatched junction bases: 8. This CDR3 is 15 amino acids long. CDR1 SGHRS and CDR2 YFSETQ come from the germline V gene. The CDR3: CASSSGLASFDEQFF. CDR3 sequence (DNA): TGCGCCAGCAGCTCGGGACTAGCGAGTTTTGATGAGCAGTTCTTC.

The chain employs TRBV15 and TRBJ2-1; D might be TRBD2 (6 bases). With 0 bases removed from V and 5 bases from J, the gap between germline ends came to 14 bases. The CDR3 runs 16 residues. Germline CDR1 and CDR2: LNHNV and YYDKDF (reference sequence). The CDR3 loop is CATSRDRLATHNEQFF. The CDR3 DNA reads TGTGCCACCAGCAGAGATCGGCTAGCGACTCACAATGAGCAGTTCTTC.

The DNA of the CDR3 is TGTGCCAGCAGTTCATCCGCGGGACTACCTAACACTGAAGCTTTCTTT. This translates into CASSSSAGLPNTEAFF. V usage is TRBV28 and J usage is TRBJ1-1, with D perhaps TRBD1 (5 bases). Germline V gene sequence: CDR1 MDHEN, CDR2 SYDVKM. The length of the CDR3 is 16 residues. Between the trimmed V and J ends, which lost 4 bases and 2 bases, there was a span of 17 bases. The whole variable domain, filled in from reference TRBV28 and TRBJ1-1, reads DVKVTQSSRYLVKRTGEKVFLECVQDMDHENMFWYRQDPGLGLRLIYFSYDVKMKEKGDIPEGYSVSREKKERFSLILESASTNQTSMYLCASSSSAGLPNTEAFFGQGTRLTVV.

The V gene is TRBV18, the J gene TRBJ2-2; tentative D call: TRBD1 (5 bases). This CDR3 spans 13 amino acids. Trimming shortened V by 8 bases and J by 2 bases, and 9 bases separated the two germline ends. Germline assignment: CDR1 KGHSH and CDR2 LQKENI. The CDR3 region has the DNA TGTGCCAGCGACGACAGTAACACCGGGGAGCTGTTTTTT. Translated: CASDDSNTGELFF. Looking up the rest from reference TRBV18 and TRBJ2-2 gives the full variable domain: NAGVMQNPRHLVRRRGQEARLRCSPMKGHSHVYWYRQLPEEGLKFMVYLQKENIIDESGMPKERFSAEFPKEGPSILRIQQVVRGDSAAYFCASDDSNTGELFFGEGSRLTVL.

The V and J genes are TRBV27 and TRBJ2-7, with D unclear. CDR3 length equals 12 residues. The germline gives CDR1 MNHEY, CDR2 SMNVEV (reference sequence). Trimming took 3 bases from V and 7 from J, leaving 10 bases between them. The CDR3 reads CASSLSPGEQYF. CDR3 nucleotides: TGTGCCAGCAGTTTGTCTCCCGGTGAGCAGTACTTC.

The chain links TRBV5-4 to TRBJ2-5; 8 nucleotides agree with TRBD2. V was clipped by 0 bases and J by 6 bases; unmatched bases: 4. The CDR3 spans 14 residues. CDR1 and CDR2 (germline): SGHNT, YYREEE (reference sequence). CDR3 protein: CASSLEAGVQTQYF. CDR3 DNA: TGTGCCAGCAGCTTGGAAGCGGGAGTACAGACCCAGTACTTC.